These T cell receptor beta chains were read from a single sample in a study of Ad26.COV2.S vaccination and SARS-CoV-2 variants. Sequencing was performed with immunoSEQ multiplex PCR; in TCRdb, only in-frame clones are kept and a portion is missing. The data contain about 330,000 clones, around 90% of them singletons. This material consisted of peripheral blood, taken in a trial of Ad26.COV2.S vaccine versus placebo. Receptor source: a person aged 18-60 years who received the Ad26.COV2.S COVID-19 vaccine or a placebo. The CDR3 runs from the conserved cysteine through the conserved F or W. A D gene is named only where the DNA matches it firmly. Expanded clones are given a class, and other clones once, few, many or no size at all.

size: NA; D: NA; V: TRBV6-5; J: TRBJ1-2; DNA: TGTGCCACCAAGGTTCCCGCCACAGGGCAGAATGGCTACACCTTC; CDR3: CATKVPATGQNGYTF
size: NA; D: NA; V: TRBV5-6; J: TRBJ1-5; DNA: TGTGCCAGCAGCTTGTCGGGGATCTATAGCAATCAGCCCCAGCATTTT; CDR3: CASSLSGIYSNQPQHF
size: NA; D: NA; V: TRBV7-9; J: TRBJ1-6; DNA: TGTGCCAGTTCGCACCCCCGAGGGGCGAGCTCCTATAATTCACCCCTCCACTTT; CDR3: CASSHPRGASSYNSPLHF
size: once; D: NA; V: TRBV19; J: TRBJ1-1; DNA: TGTGCCAGTAGTATGTGGTCAGGGAACACTGAAGCTTTCTTT; CDR3: CASSMWSGNTEAFF
size: NA; D: NA; V: TRBV29-1; J: TRBJ1-1; DNA: TGCAGCGTTGAACGTGGGGCCAACACTGAAGCTTTCTTT; CDR3: CSVERGANTEAFF
size: NA; D: TRBD2; V: TRBV7-7; J: TRBJ2-3; DNA: TGTGCCAGCAGCGTCGGACTAGCGGGGGTGGATACGCAGTATTTT; CDR3: CASSVGLAGVDTQYF
size: few; D: NA; V: TRBV5-4; J: TRBJ1-2; DNA: TGTGCCAGCAGCTTGAAAGGGGGAGACTATGGCTACACCTTC; CDR3: CASSLKGGDYGYTF
size: NA; D: NA; V: TRBV7-2; J: TRBJ2-1; DNA: TGTGCCAGCCTAGATGTCCGTAACAATGAGCAGTTCTTC; CDR3: CASLDVRNNEQFF
size: NA; D: NA; V: TRBV29-1; J: TRBJ1-1; DNA: TGCAGCGTTGCGGGGCCCATGAACACTGAAGCTTTCTTT; CDR3: CSVAGPMNTEAFF
size: NA; D: NA; V: TRBV6-5; J: TRBJ1-5; DNA: TGTGCCAGCAGTTACTCGACCGGGGCCCAGCCCCAGCATTTT; CDR3: CASSYSTGAQPQHF
size: NA; D: NA; V: TRBV30; J: TRBJ2-1; DNA: TGTGCCTGGAGTCCGGTGGCAGATGAGCAGTTCTTC; CDR3: CAWSPVADEQFF
size: NA; D: NA; V: TRBV11-2; J: TRBJ2-5; DNA: TGTGCCAGCAGCTATGGGAGCCGAGACCAAGAGACCCAGTACTTC; CDR3: CASSYGSRDQETQYF
size: NA; D: NA; V: TRBV28; J: TRBJ1-1; DNA: TGTGCCAGCAGGGGGCGGACAACCAAAGCAGAAGCTTTCTTT; CDR3: CASRGRTTKAEAFF
size: NA; D: NA; V: TRBV4-3; J: TRBJ2-1; DNA: TGCGCCAGCAGCCAAGACCTAGCGTACAATGAGCAGTTCTTC; CDR3: CASSQDLAYNEQFF
size: once; D: NA; V: TRBV30; J: TRBJ1-1; DNA: TGTGCCTGGAGTGTCACAGGTGAAGCTTTCTTT; CDR3: CAWSVTGEAFF
size: NA; D: NA; V: TRBV6-5; J: TRBJ2-2; DNA: TGTGCCAGCAGTTCTCTTTTGGCCGGGGAGCTGTTTTTT; CDR3: CASSSLLAGELFF
size: NA; D: NA; V: TRBV7-2; J: TRBJ1-2; DNA: TGTGCCAGCAGCTTAGAAGGGTACGGCTACACCTTC; CDR3: CASSLEGYGYTF
size: NA; D: TRBD1; V: TRBV12-3/TRBV12-4; J: TRBJ1-4; DNA: TGTGCCAGCAGTCGAGTACAGGGGGAAAAACTGTTTTTT; CDR3: CASSRVQGEKLFF
size: NA; D: NA; V: TRBV6-5; J: TRBJ2-3; DNA: TGTGCCAGCAGACTCCGACAGTCTAGCACAGATACGCAGTATTTT; CDR3: CASRLRQSSTDTQYF
size: NA; D: TRBD1; V: TRBV5-6; J: TRBJ1-1; DNA: TGTGCCAGCAGCTACGGGACAGGGGGCGATTACACTGAAGCTTTCTTT; CDR3: CASSYGTGGDYTEAFF
size: NA; D: NA; V: TRBV15; J: TRBJ1-1; DNA: TGTGCCACCAGCAGAGATATTTTGAACACTGAAGCTTTCTTT; CDR3: CATSRDILNTEAFF
size: NA; D: NA; V: TRBV7-9; J: TRBJ1-4; DNA: TGTGCCAGCACCGAAACAGGGTTTGAAAAACTGTTTTTT; CDR3: CASTETGFEKLFF
size: NA; D: NA; V: TRBV12-5; J: TRBJ1-1; DNA: TGTGCTAGTGATCCGGGCCACAGGGCCTTAAACACTGAAGCTTTCTTT; CDR3: CASDPGHRALNTEAFF
size: NA; D: NA; V: TRBV5-8; J: TRBJ1-5; DNA: TGTGCCAGCAGCTTAAACAGACTAATAAATCAGCCCCAGCATTTT; CDR3: CASSLNRLINQPQHF
size: NA; D: NA; V: TRBV30; J: TRBJ2-3; DNA: TGTGCCTGGACCATAGGAGTACGGACAGATACGCAGTATTTT; CDR3: CAWTIGVRTDTQYF
size: NA; D: NA; V: TRBV18; J: TRBJ2-2; DNA: TGTGCCAGCTCACCTGGGACCTCGAAGACCGGGGAGCTGTTTTTT; CDR3: CASSPGTSKTGELFF
size: NA; D: TRBD1; V: TRBV7-9; J: TRBJ1-2; DNA: TGTGCCAGCAGCTTAGAAGGGGGCGGGGCTGCTGGCTACACCTTC; CDR3: CASSLEGGGAAGYTF
size: NA; D: NA; V: TRBV29-1; J: TRBJ1-2; DNA: TGCAGCGTTGAAGAAGTCGCAGGGGTGAGTGGCTACACCTTC; CDR3: CSVEEVAGVSGYTF
size: NA; D: NA; V: TRBV3-1/TRBV3-2; J: TRBJ1-1; DNA: TGTGCCAGCAGTCTCGGACAGACGTCGGCTTTCTTT; CDR3: CASSLGQTSAFF
size: NA; D: TRBD1; V: TRBV13; J: TRBJ2-2; DNA: TGTGCCAGCAGCTCCACAGGGGCCGGGGAGCTGTTTTTT; CDR3: CASSSTGAGELFF
size: NA; D: TRBD2; V: TRBV11-2; J: TRBJ2-3; DNA: TGTGCCAGCAGCTTAGAGAGCGGGAGAGGGACAGATACGCAGTATTTT; CDR3: CASSLESGRGTDTQYF
size: NA; D: NA; V: TRBV24-1; J: TRBJ2-3; DNA: TGTGCCACCAGTGATTCTAGACAGGCTAGCACAGATACGCAGTATTTT; CDR3: CATSDSRQASTDTQYF
size: NA; D: NA; V: TRBV6-5; J: TRBJ2-7; DNA: TGTGCCAGCAGTTTTGCCTACGAGCAGTACTTC; CDR3: CASSFAYEQYF
size: NA; D: TRBD1; V: TRBV10-3; J: TRBJ1-5; DNA: TGTGCCATCAGCCCTGACAGGGTGGGGACCCTTAGCAATCAGCCCCAGCATTTT; CDR3: CAISPDRVGTLSNQPQHF
size: NA; D: NA; V: TRBV6-6; J: TRBJ1-2; DNA: TGTGCCAGCAGACCCGACGGAGACTATGGCTACACCTTC; CDR3: CASRPDGDYGYTF
size: NA; D: NA; V: TRBV18; J: TRBJ2-3; DNA: TGTGCCAGCTCACTTGGGTCAGATACGCAGTATTTT; CDR3: CASSLGSDTQYF
size: NA; D: TRBD1; V: TRBV19; J: TRBJ1-4; DNA: TGTGCCAGTAGTCAACTAAATCCGGGACAGGCCGTCAAACTGTTTTTT; CDR3: CASSQLNPGQAVKLFF